This T cell receptor beta chain was recorded in a study of regulatory T cells in long-lasting Graves disease. Overall study context: Graves' patients who were just diagnosed had used antithyroid drugs for under 3 months. Findings and limits, study-wide: Newly diagnosed patients had higher TCR diversity than persistent Graves' patients did. There was favoring of TRBV28, TRBJ1-2 and TRBJ2-5 in persistent disease.

The V gene's germline CDR1 is LNHDA and CDR2 SQIVND (reference sequence). The CDR3 is made up of 16 amino acids. The V end lost 3 bases, the J end lost 3 bases, and 16 bases lay between the germline ends. As to time point: newly diagnosed GD, antithyroid drugs for less than 3 months. RNA isolated from PBMCs was used to make the TCR library. Sequencing libraries for TCR beta were prepared with iRepertoire HTBI primers and Arm-PCR of CDR3 regions. TCRdb itself ran the multiplex PCR reads through MiXCR, one entry per CDR3 protein. The data hold roughly 610,000 distinct CDR3 sequences, with about 16% observed a single time. This clonotype was picked up many times. Its specificity is not known. These records were also assigned to another study, of T cells in Graves' hyperthyroidism and ophthalmopathy. That paper adds: HTBI primers were used for first-round RT-PCR of the TCR CDR3.

The gene calls are TRBV19 and TRBJ2-3; no clear D. This sequence was found in a man aged 18-30 years with Graves disease. The specimen was peripheral blood mononuclear cells (PBMCs), collected at new diagnosis, from a patient treated with antithyroid drugs. Here the CDR3 DNA reads TGTGCCAGTAGTATGACGGCCGGCGTGGGAACAGATACGCAGTATTTT. This codes for CASSMTAGVGTDTQYF.